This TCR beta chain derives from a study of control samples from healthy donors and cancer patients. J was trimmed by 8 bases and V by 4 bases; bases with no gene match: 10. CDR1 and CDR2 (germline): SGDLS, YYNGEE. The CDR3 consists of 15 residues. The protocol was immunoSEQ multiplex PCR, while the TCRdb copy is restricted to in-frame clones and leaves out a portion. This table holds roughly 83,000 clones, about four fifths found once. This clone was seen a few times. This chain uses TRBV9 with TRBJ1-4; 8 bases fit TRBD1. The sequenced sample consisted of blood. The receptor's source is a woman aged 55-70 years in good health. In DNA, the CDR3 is TGTGCCAGCAGCCCCGGATGGACAGGGTACGAAAAACTGTTTTTT. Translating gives CASSPGWTGYEKLFF.